This T cell receptor (beta chain) was observed in a study of CD8 T cells in ankylosing spondylitis. General study findings and limits: Typical of ankylosing spondylitis blood, it appeared, was a TCR beta motif of roughly eight highly homologous variants. The disease-linked clones had a CD8+ phenotype and low blood frequencies. Reportedly, disease-linked clones are significantly enriched in ankylosing spondylitis patients' matched synovial fluid. Some motif variants had been reported before (in reactive arthritis synovial fluid and blood).

This clonotype has more than one count but fewer than ten. The antigen is not known. The TCR beta libraries were generated through quantitative 5'-RACE incorporating molecular barcodes. From the 5' RACE reads, TCRdb called clonotypes with MiXCR, one entry per CDR3 protein. The sample shows about 420,000 distinct CDR3 sequences, approximately 20% of them seen only once. Looked up from germline, CDR1 is MGHRA and CDR2 is YSYEKL. This CDR3 spans 16 amino acids. The V gene lost 0 bases and the J gene lost 5 bases, with 17 bases spanning the gap. Sequencing input: blood, either unsorted or a sorted T cell fraction (not recorded which). The source of this sequence is a male donor with ankylosing spondylitis. The chain couples TRBV4-1 to TRBJ2-7; a weak D match, TRBD2 (5 bases). The CDR3 loop is CASSQEPSRRSHEQYF. CDR3 in DNA: TGCGCCAGCAGCCAAGAACCTAGCCGCCGGTCCCACGAGCAGTACTTC.